Below, 8 T cell receptor beta chains from the same sample are listed, as sequenced in a study of control samples from healthy donors and cancer patients. Generated by immunoSEQ multiplex PCR, the TCRdb table keeps only in-frame clones and is missing some. The sample holds over 60,000 clones, around 90% seen once. Sequenced input: PBMCs. The origin of the receptors is a woman in her sixties with head and neck cancer.

The chain links TRBV2 to TRBJ2-2; D is possibly TRBD2 (5 bases). Trimming stripped 8 bases from V and 7 bases from J, with 11 bases between. From germline, CDR1 is SNHLY and CDR2 FYNNEI. The CDR3 loop spans 12 amino acids. CDR3 sequence (DNA): TGTGCCAGCGCCCTTGGAGGCGGGGAGCTGTTTTTT. Translating gives CASALGGGELFF.

This chain links TRBV7-6 with TRBJ2-2; 9 bases align to TRBD2. The CDR3 has 18 residues. Germline CDR1 and CDR2: SGHVS and FNYEAQ. V shed 2 bases and J 5 bases; nucleotides not matched to a gene: 12. Here the CDR3 reads CASSLRMLAGVETGELFF. The CDR3 DNA is TGTGCCAGCAGCTTAAGGATGTTAGCGGGAGTTGAAACCGGGGAGCTGTTTTTT.

This clone was seen only a few times. The V call is TRBV4-2, the J call TRBJ2-7; TRBD1 is a possible D gene (5 bases). The CDR3 runs 14 residues. Trimming stripped 2 bases from V and 2 bases from J, with 10 bases between. Per the germline V gene, CDR1 is LGHNA and CDR2 is YNFKEQ. CDR3 coding DNA: TGTGCCAGCAGCCAATACCAGGGAACCTACGAGCAGTACTTC. Protein: CASSQYQGTYEQYF.

This clone was seen a few times. The chain recombines TRBV10-2 with TRBJ2-7; TRBD1 matches at 8 bases. The CDR3 has 13 residues. The germline V gene encodes CDR1 WSHSY and CDR2 SAAADI. The V gene end was trimmed by 3 bases and the J gene end by 5 bases; junction bases not matched to a gene: 3. The CDR3 DNA reads TGCGCCAGCAGTGAACAGGGGGGAAACGAGCAGTACTTC. This codes for CASSEQGGNEQYF.

The rearrangement uses TRBV6-5 and TRBJ2-7; TRBD2 matches at 8 bases. The CDR3 length is 13 residues. Germline V CDR1 and CDR2: MNHEY, SVGAGI. V lost 8 bases and J lost 7; bases outside the gene matches: 10. For the CDR3, the DNA is TGTGCCAGCGGGGCGGGACTAGTCGATGAGCAGTACTTC. It translates to CASGAGLVDEQYF.

This chain connects TRBV11-2 to TRBJ2-7; possible D gene TRBD1, 5 bases. CDR1 SGHAT and CDR2 FQNNGV come from the germline V gene. This CDR3 has 15 amino acids. The V end lost 1 base, the J end lost 0 bases, and 10 bases lay between the germline ends. CDR3 DNA sequence: TGTGCCAGCAGCTTAGGGGCAGGGAACTCCTACGAGCAGTACTTC. This sequence encodes CASSLGAGNSYEQYF.

This chain joins TRBV7-2 and TRBJ1-1, with unresolved D. Trimming took 1 base from V and 3 from J, leaving 12 bases between them. CDR1 is SGHTA and CDR2 is FQGNSA in the germline V gene. The CDR3 is made up of 15 amino acids. The CDR3 DNA follows: TGTGCCAGCAGCTTAGGACCGGGAGGGTACACTGAAGCTTTCTTT. This gives the protein CASSLGPGGYTEAFF.

The genes are TRBV7-9 and TRBJ2-1; TRBD1 agrees at 9 bases. The CDR3 spans 16 residues. V dropped 5 bases and J dropped 9; count of bases not matched to a gene: 14. Germline V gives CDR1 SEHNR, CDR2 FQNEAQ (reference sequence). The CDR3 spells CASSAAGTGFPGEQFF. The CDR3 bases are TGTGCCAGCAGCGCGGCCGGGACAGGGTTCCCGGGTGAGCAGTTCTTC.